A selection of T cell receptor beta chains follows, all from one sample in a study of control samples from healthy donors and cancer patients. Only in-frame clones appear in the TCRdb table, and some are missing; sequencing was by immunoSEQ multiplex PCR. The sample includes some 120,000 clones, approximately 94% of them seen just once. Sequencing was done on a sample of PBMCs. The receptors come from a man aged 45-60 years with head and neck cancer. CDR3s leave out the opening cysteine and the closing phenylalanine or tryptophan.

11,TRBV27,TRBJ1-5,ASRRRENQPQH
14,TRBV9,TRBJ2-5,ASSAPGQGTGETQY
13,TRBV6-2/TRBV6-3,TRBJ2-3,ASSIDWASTDTQY
12,TRBV7-3,TRBJ2-1,ASSPTKSYNEQF
11,TRBV12-3/TRBV12-4,TRBJ1-5,ASSLQGSQPQH
12,TRBV9,TRBJ1-2,ASSATTGGDGYT
11,TRBV2,TRBJ2-2,ASSGLLTGELF
12,TRBV28,TRBJ1-6,ASRPTGSMLSLH
12,TRBV5-1,TRBJ2-3,ASSLQGAADTQY
14,TRBV13,TRBJ2-1,ASSSRGVSSYNEQF
17,TRBV10-3,TRBJ2-6,AISDPISYRDAGANVLT
12,TRBV7-9,TRBJ2-1,ASSLAGTGNEQF
13,TRBV15,TRBJ2-2,ATRLLAGGRGELF
11,TRBV27,TRBJ2-1,ASSLNRGNEQF
11,TRBV19,TRBJ1-5,ASKPGTYQPQH
15,TRBV7-6,TRBJ1-6,ASSRVGTSSYNSPLH
14,TRBV10-1,TRBJ1-4,AIVDRGLPPGEKLF
14,TRBV4-2,TRBJ1-4,ASSQGVQGTNEKLF
15,TRBV7-9,TRBJ1-4,ASSLGQGDATNEKLF
11,TRBV10-1,TRBJ1-2,ASRGQGGYGYT
12,TRBV6-1,TRBJ2-2,ASSEGRNAGELF
11,TRBV9,TRBJ2-5,ASSVAMKETQY
17,TRBV11-3,TRBJ2-3,ASSFSGTSVDPSTDTQY
10,TRBV19,TRBJ1-3,ASNDWGNTIY
14,TRBV24-1,TRBJ1-2,ATSDPQGARNYGYT
13,TRBV6-9,TRBJ2-5,ASSCDQRRQETQY
10,TRBV28,TRBJ2-7,ASNRGMYEQY
13,TRBV30,TRBJ1-6,AWSPGGVRASPLH
12,TRBV13,TRBJ2-7,ASSRNSGFYEQY
14,TRBV7-6,TRBJ2-7,ASSSIRGTNSYEQY
13,TRBV6-5,TRBJ2-7,ASSYGGTGTYEQY
9,TRBV29-1,TRBJ2-7,RAGSQDEQY
12,TRBV5-4,TRBJ1-1,ASSVGVLGTEAF
14,TRBV18,TRBJ1-2,ASSPTDRTGAYGYT
18,TRBV4-2,TRBJ1-6,ASSQDPPGAASSYNSPLH
13,TRBV2,TRBJ2-7,ASKLRGTDNYEQY
15,TRBV10-3,TRBJ2-1,AISEPSRGSSYNEQF
12,TRBV2,TRBJ2-1,ASSAEGTGFEQF
12,TRBV29-1,TRBJ1-3,SVGQANSGNTIY
15,TRBV6-2/TRBV6-3,TRBJ2-1,ASSYSPDHSFGSEQF
13,TRBV5-5,TRBJ2-3,ASSEGQGWSDTQY
12,TRBV10-3,TRBJ2-1,AISVAGGPDEQF
12,TRBV3-1/TRBV3-2,TRBJ2-2,ASSQRRVTGELF
12,TRBV28,TRBJ1-1,ASSLYGWVAEAF
14,TRBV3-1/TRBV3-2,TRBJ2-3,ASSQDWLAGADTQY